This paragraph reports one TCR beta chain. The sample belongs to a study of blood T cell repertoires in COVID-19. As for the study in general: COVID-19 samples collected from the United States, Italy and Spain covered acute and convalescent phases. PBMCs, B-cell-depleted T cells, or T cells were the source of the cDNA or gDNA that made up the material.

Original handling: Estimates of nucleated cell counts were drawn from the amplification of reference gene primers. Repertoires were generated with immunoSEQ multiplex PCR, while TCRdb's copy carries only in-frame clones and drops some. That table furnishes V, J and clone size, whereas the DNA furnished D and trimming. The data show about 150,000 clones, roughly 80% seen once. This CDR3 comprises 13 residues. Trimming stripped 6 bases from V and 1 base from J, with 9 bases between. Germline CDR1 is MNHEY and CDR2 is SVGAGI. This TCR was sampled from a woman aged 60-75 years with COVID-19, enrolled during active disease. The chain uses TRBV6-5 and TRBJ1-1; D ambiguous. Sequencing was carried out using peripheral blood. Here the CDR3 reads CASRPAGNTEAFF. DNA for the CDR3: TGTGCCAGCAGACCCGCGGGGAACACTGAAGCTTTCTTT.